The following is a T cell receptor (beta chain) sequence with its context. Its antigen is as yet unknown. The data were taken from a study of T cell responses to AZD1222 COVID-19 vaccine. Notes on the study in general: Spike-specific TCR breadth and depth grew following two AZD1222 doses. White British ancestry dominated among donors, who included more females, and clonal diversity was possibly underestimated.

The CDR3 is 14 residues long. Germline V gene data show CDR1 as MNHEY and CDR2 as SVGAGI. Trimming left V 4 bases short and J 0 bases short, with 9 bases between. This table comes from immunoSEQ multiplex PCR, and its TCRdb copy is limited to in-frame clones, with some not included. There are 70,000 or so clones in the sample; around four fifths occur only once, and 25% lies in the top ten. This rearrangement joins TRBV6-5 to TRBJ1-1; D gene ambiguous. This specimen was peripheral blood, taken 28 days after the second AZD1222 dose. The clonotype was recovered from an adult who received the AZD1222 COVID-19 vaccine. In DNA, the CDR3 is TGTGCCAGCAGTTTAAGAATCATGAACACTGAAGCTTTCTTT. It codes for CASSLRIMNTEAFF.